This TCR beta chain was observed in a study of vaccination and CD4 T cells after COVID-19. Treatment described: approximately nine-day PBMC culture with coronavirus spike peptide pools or control peptides (ViraFEST assay). Days 3 and 7 saw half the medium replaced with fresh IL-2 medium. Of note for this clonotype: Its cognate antigen is unknown.

V lost 4 bases, J lost 3 bases, and 8 bases stayed unmatched. Per germline, CDR1 MNHEY and CDR2 SVGAGI. The CDR3 has 16 residues. Researchers used the Oncomine TCR Beta short-read assay to sequence DNA from cultured CD4+ T cells. TCRdb re-derived calls from the PCR reads in MiXCR, one entry per CDR3 protein. The repertoire includes under 15,000 distinct CDR3 sequences, approximately 52% of them detected once, and 16% sits in the top ten. The origin of this receptor is a human donor who had recovered from COVID-19. The source material was CD4+ T cells from blood, cultured in vitro. J is TRBJ2-3 and V is TRBV6-5, with 9 positions matching TRBD1. The CDR3 sequence: CASSSRTGDVTDTQYF. The CDR3 DNA sequence: TGTGCCAGCAGTTCCCGGACAGGGGATGTGACAGATACGCAGTATTTT.